This T cell receptor (beta chain) was captured in a study of blood T cell repertoires in COVID-19. This CDR3 contains 17 residues. Germline V gives CDR1 SGHRS, CDR2 YFSETQ. V trimming: 1 base; J trimming: 5 bases; junction bases outside the gene matches: 7. Clones were read by immunoSEQ multiplex PCR, and TCRdb kept only the in-frame ones, dropping some. The sample yields 280,000 or so clones, approximately 89% seen once. The sequencing sample was made of PBMCs or T cells enriched from blood (not recorded which). The rearrangement uses TRBV5-1 and TRBJ1-6; 9 nucleotides agree with TRBD1. The TCR sequence derives from a woman aged 50 to 60 who had been exposed to COVID-19. The CDR3 nucleotides read TGCGCCAGCAGCTTGTGGGTAGGGGACAGGGATAATTCACCCCTCCACTTT. Its translation: CASSLWVGDRDNSPLHF.